This T cell receptor (beta chain) stems from a study of cytomegalovirus exposure and HLA in healthy donors. Primers for the PCR totalled 60 Vbeta and 13 Jbeta. Repertoires were generated with immunoSEQ multiplex PCR, while TCRdb's copy carries only in-frame clones and drops some. The sample shows 100,000 or so clones, around 80% of them seen only once. Study outcomes and limitations: Association of a missense DCLRE1C variant with TCR beta V- and J-gene trimming was reported in a later analysis.

A remark on this clone: Its antigen is unidentified.

V gave up 2 bases and J gave up 0 bases, with 14 bases separating them. CDR1 and CDR2 from the germline V gene are MDHEN and SYDVKM. This CDR3 contains 16 residues. The specimen sequenced was PBMCs. V gene TRBV28 combines with J gene TRBJ2-7; D possibly corresponds to TRBD2 (6 bases). This TCR derives from a man aged 18 to 29 in good health and CMV-seronegative. The CDR3 loop is CASSLTAGGSSYEQYF. CDR3 in DNA: TGTGCCAGCAGTTTAACGGCCGGAGGGAGCTCCTACGAGCAGTACTTC.